This TCR beta chain comes out of a study of OX40 agonist ivuxolimab in advanced cancers. The method was immunoSEQ multiplex PCR; TCRdb's version includes in-frame clones alone and lacks a portion of them. The sample carries around 67,000 clones, 91% recorded once. Germline lookup yields CDR1 SGHTA and CDR2 FQGNSA. This CDR3 contains 14 residues. The J segment lost 10 bases and the V segment lost 5 bases, leaving 7 bases of the junction unmatched. The chain employs TRBV7-2 and TRBJ2-1; the match to TRBD2 covers 11 bases. The specimen was CD4+ or CD8+ T cells sorted from blood, collected in a trial of the OX40 agonist ivuxolimab. The receptor comes from an adult with an advanced solid tumor such as melanoma, head and neck, liver or kidney cancer. The CDR3 is CASSPTSGGGEQFF. The DNA of the CDR3 is TGTGCCAGCAGCCCAACTAGCGGGGGTGGAGAGCAGTTCTTC.